One sample yielded the 25 T cell receptor beta chains listed below, sequenced in a study of blood T cell repertoires in COVID-19. The data were produced by immunoSEQ multiplex PCR, yet TCRdb's version contains in-frame clones alone and is incomplete. There are about 130,000 clones in the sample; around three quarters occur only once, and under 14% lies in the top ten. Specimen: peripheral blood. The receptors derive from a human donor in a cohort sampled during active COVID-19.

V is TRBV10-1 and J is TRBJ2-1; D is ambiguous. Trimming took off 5 bases at V and 3 bases at J, with 14 bases between the two ends. This CDR3 region has 15 residues. The germline CDR1 and CDR2 sequences are WNHNN and SYGVQD (reference sequence). CDR3 in DNA: TGCGCCAGCAGTAGTGTTAGGAGAAGCTACAATGAGCAGTTCTTC. Translation: CASSSVRRSYNEQFF.

V and J are TRBV28 and TRBJ1-5; D is possibly TRBD1 (5 bases). The CDR3 contains 15 residues. CDR1 is MDHEN and CDR2 is SYDVKM in the germline V gene. The V end was cut by 7 bases, the J end by 0 bases, with 13 bases between. The CDR3 sequence is CASNRQIFSNQPQHF. The CDR3 nucleotides are TGTGCCAGCAACCGACAGATTTTTAGCAATCAGCCCCAGCATTTT.

The V call is TRBV5-4, the J call TRBJ2-4; TRBD2 agrees at 11 bases. The trim removed 3 bases at V and 4 bases at J, leaving 6 bases unmatched. The CDR3 runs to 16 residues. CDR1 and CDR2 from the germline V gene are SGHNT and YYREEE (reference sequence). The CDR3 coding sequence is TGTGCCAGCAGCTCTTATATAGCGGGGGGGAAAAACATTCAGTACTTC. Protein: CASSSYIAGGKNIQYF. The complete variable domain, with remaining parts taken from reference TRBV5-4 and TRBJ2-4, reads ETGVTQSPTHLIKTRGQQVTLRCSSQSGHNTVSWYQQALGQGPQFIFQYYREEENGRGNFPPRFSGLQFPNYSSELNVNALELDDSALYLCASSSYIAGGKNIQYFGAGTRLSVL.

V is TRBV27 and J is TRBJ1-4; possible D gene TRBD1, 6 bases. From germline, CDR1 is MNHEY and CDR2 SMNVEV (reference sequence). V was pared by 7 bases and J by 8 bases, with 26 bases between. This CDR3 is built from 17 residues. CDR3 protein: CASTRRGGAGGVEKLFF. The CDR3 DNA reads TGTGCCAGCACCCGTAGGGGGGGCGCGGGAGGGGTGGAAAAACTGTTTTTT. Full variable domain (remainder filled in from reference TRBV27 and TRBJ1-4): EAQVTQNPRYLITVTGKKLTVTCSQNMNHEYMSWYRQDPGLGLRQIYYSMNVEVTDKGDVPEGYKVSRKEKRNFPLILESPSPNQTSLYFCASTRRGGAGGVEKLFFGSGTQLSVL.

At least ten counts were recorded for this clone. The chain carries TRBV27 and TRBJ1-6, with 7 nucleotides matching TRBD1. V gave up 2 bases and J gave up 10 bases; unmatched junction bases: 8. CDR3 size: 15 residues. Germline CDR1 MNHEY, CDR2 SMNVEV (reference sequence). CDR3 in amino acids: CASSLQGGAKSPLHF. The CDR3 DNA is TGTGCCAGCAGTTTACAGGGGGGCGCAAAATCACCCCTCCACTTT.

CDR3 residues: CASSSGSNYGYTF. CDR3 nucleotide sequence: TGTGCCAGCAGCTCGGGTTCTAACTATGGCTACACCTTC. The V and J genes are TRBV7-9 and TRBJ1-2; D uncertain. Deletions cut 4 bases from V and 0 bases from J, with 6 bases between. The CDR3 spans 13 residues. Germline V gives CDR1 SEHNR, CDR2 FQNEAQ (reference sequence).

The gene calls are TRBV7-8 and TRBJ1-2, with 7 bases identical to TRBD1. The CDR3 spans 15 residues. Germline CDR1 SGHVS, CDR2 FQNEAQ. The V and J ends lost 1 base and 8 bases, in that order; junction bases with no gene match: 10. The CDR3 loop reads CASSLVVGGAEGYTF. The CDR3 region has the DNA TGTGCCAGCAGCTTAGTCGTAGGGGGCGCGGAGGGCTACACCTTC.

The rearrangement joins TRBV30 to TRBJ1-1; 9 bases align to TRBD1. Looked up from germline, CDR1 is GTSNPN and CDR2 is SVGIG (reference sequence). This CDR3 is 14 amino acids long. The junction had 8 bases not matched to a gene; V was cut back by 3 bases and J by 6 bases. The CDR3 loop is CAWSAGTGISEAFF. In DNA, the CDR3 is TGTGCCTGGAGCGCGGGGACAGGGATCTCTGAAGCTTTCTTT.

The gene calls are TRBV9 and TRBJ2-7, with D perhaps TRBD2 (5 bases). V was pared by 0 bases and J by 3 bases, with 10 bases between. The CDR3 runs to 14 residues. Germline V gene sequence: CDR1 SGDLS, CDR2 YYNGEE. CDR3 sequence reads: CASSVGGENYEQYF. CDR3 DNA sequence: TGTGCCAGCAGCGTAGGGGGAGAGAACTACGAGCAGTACTTC. The full variable domain, in which reference TRBV9 and TRBJ2-7 provide the parts outside the CDR3, is DSGVTQTPKHLITATGQRVTLRCSPRSGDLSVYWYQQSLDQGLQFLIQYYNGEERAKGNILERFSAQQFPDLHSELNLSSLELGDSALYFCASSVGGENYEQYFGPGTRLTVT.

The genes are TRBV3-1 (or the pseudogene TRBV3-2) and TRBJ2-7; no clear D. Germline V gene lookup returns CDR1 LGHDT and CDR2 YNNKEL (reference sequence). Trimming removed 0 bases at V and 2 bases at J, with 11 bases between. The CDR3 is 15 amino acids. CDR3 protein: CASSQDQAYTYEQYF. CDR3 bases: TGTGCCAGCAGCCAAGATCAGGCCTACACCTACGAGCAGTACTTC.

The rearrangement uses TRBV6-5 and TRBJ2-7; 8 bases are a match to TRBD1. This CDR3 has 13 amino acids. The germline V gene has CDR1 MNHEY and CDR2 SVGAGI. Trimming cost V 10 bases and J 2 bases; bases outside gene matches: 7. The CDR3 here is CATSRGPTYEQYF. As DNA, the CDR3 is TGTGCCACCTCCAGGGGGCCAACCTACGAGCAGTACTTC.

Ten or more counts support this clone. The chain has TRBV27 and TRBJ2-7, with a tentative D call TRBD2 (6 bases). CDR3 size: 14 residues. Trimming took off 4 bases at V and 5 bases at J, with 15 bases between the two ends. Germline CDR1 is MNHEY and CDR2 is SMNVEV (reference sequence). Here the CDR3 reads CASSSRDGGDEQYF. CDR3 nucleotides: TGTGCCAGCAGTTCACGGGACGGAGGGGACGAGCAGTACTTC.

The J gene is TRBJ2-7, the V gene TRBV28, with TRBD1 as a possible D gene (6 bases). V shed 8 bases and J shed 9 bases, with 17 bases lying between them. The CDR3 runs to 12 residues. The V gene's germline CDR1 is MDHEN and CDR2 SYDVKM. The CDR3 DNA is TGTGCCAGCGGTGGACAGCCGACGGGGCAGTACTTC. It encodes CASGGQPTGQYF.

The rearrangement links TRBV15 to TRBJ1-2; TRBD1 is a possible D gene (6 bases). The CDR3 consists of 13 residues. Per germline, CDR1 LNHNV and CDR2 YYDKDF (reference sequence). V lost 4 bases and J 4 bases, leaving 10 bases between the germline ends. The CDR3: CATSIQGPYGYTF. The CDR3 DNA follows: TGTGCCACCAGCATACAGGGCCCCTATGGCTACACCTTC.

This chain joins TRBV6-5 and TRBJ1-5; the match to TRBD1 covers 9 bases. V gave up 6 bases and J gave up 0 bases; unmatched junction bases: 3. The germline V gene has CDR1 MNHEY and CDR2 SVGAGI. The CDR3 spans 15 residues. The CDR3 loop reads CASSPDRGSNQPQHF. The CDR3 coding sequence is TGTGCCAGCAGCCCGGACAGGGGTAGCAATCAGCCCCAGCATTTT.

V usage is TRBV5-1 and J usage is TRBJ2-3; D possibly corresponds to TRBD2 (6 bases). Trimming shortened V by 2 bases and J by 0 bases, and 16 bases separated the two germline ends. The germline CDR1 and CDR2 sequences are SGHRS and YFSETQ. This CDR3 contains 17 residues. CDR3 sequence: CASSLVRGLPSTDTQYF. The CDR3 bases are TGCGCCAGCAGCTTAGTGCGGGGACTCCCTAGCACAGATACGCAGTATTTT.

This clone was seen only once. The rearrangement links TRBV2 to TRBJ2-1; D is unresolved. V lost 0 bases and J lost 6, with 9 bases in between. The CDR3 extends over 14 amino acids. CDR1 and CDR2 from the germline V gene are SNHLY and FYNNEI. The CDR3 nucleotides are TGTGCCAGCAGTGAAGCGCTTCTGCGCAATGAGCAGTTCTTC. Translation gives CASSEALLRNEQFF.

The CDR3 region has the DNA TGTGCCAGCAGTTTATTATCAGGAGGTAATGAAAAACTGTTTTTT. This translates into CASSLLSGGNEKLFF. This chain connects TRBV27 to TRBJ1-4; D remains ambiguous. CDR3 length: 15 amino acids. CDR1 is MNHEY and CDR2 is SMNVEV in the germline V gene (reference sequence). V lost 1 base and J 4 bases, leaving 10 bases between the germline ends. The full variable domain, rest sourced from reference TRBV27 and TRBJ1-4, is EAQVTQNPRYLITVTGKKLTVTCSQNMNHEYMSWYRQDPGLGLRQIYYSMNVEVTDKGDVPEGYKVSRKEKRNFPLILESPSPNQTSLYFCASSLLSGGNEKLFFGSGTQLSVL.

This rearrangement joins TRBV27 to TRBJ1-2, with D tentatively TRBD1 (6 bases). Germline V lookup: CDR1 MNHEY, CDR2 SMNVEV (reference sequence). This CDR3 comprises 15 residues. V was pared by 0 bases and J by 2 bases, with 10 bases between. CDR3 sequence (DNA): TGTGCCAGCAGTTTATCCCCCACAGGGAACTATGGCTACACCTTC. The encoded protein is CASSLSPTGNYGYTF.

This clone has just one count. This chain uses TRBV18 with TRBJ2-1, with 8 bases that match TRBD1. V lost 6 bases to trimming and J lost 5 bases; unmatched junction nucleotides: 15. The CDR3 is 17 amino acids. Germline CDR1 and CDR2: KGHSH and LQKENI. The CDR3 nucleotides are TGTGCCAGCTCCCTACAACAGGGGGAGCTAGCGAACAATGAGCAGTTCTTC. Its protein is CASSLQQGELANNEQFF.

The chain uses TRBV7-7 and TRBJ2-5, with 9 bases aligning to TRBD2. CDR3 length: 18 residues. Trimming cost V 2 bases and J 1 base; bases outside gene matches: 11. Germline CDR1 and CDR2: SSHAT and FNYEAQ (reference sequence). Here the CDR3 DNA reads TGTGCCAGCAGCTTAAGGGCTAGCGGGGATATACTCCAAGAGACCCAGTACTTC. This codes for CASSLRASGDILQETQYF.

The rearrangement links TRBV5-6 to TRBJ1-3, with 7 bases fitting TRBD1. Per the germline V gene, CDR1 is SGHDT and CDR2 is YYEEEE. V was pared by 2 bases and J by 4 bases, with 18 bases of the junction left unmatched. This CDR3 contains 19 residues. The CDR3 loop is CASSFLTGIDPDSGNTIYF. Written as DNA, the CDR3 is TGTGCCAGCAGCTTCCTGACAGGGATTGACCCCGATTCAGGAAACACCATATATTTT.

The genes are TRBV28 and TRBJ2-1, with D possibly TRBD2 on 6 matching bases. This CDR3 spans 13 amino acids. V was trimmed by 10 bases and J by 5 bases, leaving 15 bases between them. Germline V gives CDR1 MDHEN, CDR2 SYDVKM. The CDR3 DNA sequence: TGTGCCACCGGGGGACCCAGGAACAATGAGCAGTTCTTC. Its translation is CATGGPRNNEQFF.

This rearrangement joins TRBV12-3 or TRBV12-4 to TRBJ2-3; a possible D gene is TRBD2 (5 bases). Between the trimmed V and J ends, which lost 5 bases and 7 bases, there was a span of 10 bases. The CDR3 extends over 12 amino acids. The CDR3 loop is CASSVTSYTQYF. CDR3 DNA: TGTGCCAGCAGTGTCACTAGTTATACGCAGTATTTT.

The rearrangement links TRBV5-1 to TRBJ2-1, with D hard to call. The CDR3 sequence is 15 residues long. V was pared by 4 bases and J by 2 bases, with 13 bases between. Germline CDR1 is SGHRS and CDR2 is YFSETQ. The chain's CDR3 is CASSPYSGAYNEQFF. In DNA form, the CDR3 reads TGCGCCAGCAGCCCTTACTCCGGTGCCTACAATGAGCAGTTCTTC.